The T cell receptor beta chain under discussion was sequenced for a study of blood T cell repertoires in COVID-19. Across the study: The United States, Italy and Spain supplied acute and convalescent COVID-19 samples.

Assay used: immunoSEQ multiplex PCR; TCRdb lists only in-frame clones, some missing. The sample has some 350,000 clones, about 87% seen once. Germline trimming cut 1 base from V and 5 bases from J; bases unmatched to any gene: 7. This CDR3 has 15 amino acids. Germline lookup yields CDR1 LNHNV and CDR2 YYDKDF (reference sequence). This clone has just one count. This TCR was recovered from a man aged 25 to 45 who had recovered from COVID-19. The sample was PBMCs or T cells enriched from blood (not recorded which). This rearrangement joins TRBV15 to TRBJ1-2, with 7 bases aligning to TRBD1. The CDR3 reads CATSRVPGQSYGYTF. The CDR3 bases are TGTGCCACCAGCAGAGTTCCGGGACAGTCGTATGGCTACACCTTC.